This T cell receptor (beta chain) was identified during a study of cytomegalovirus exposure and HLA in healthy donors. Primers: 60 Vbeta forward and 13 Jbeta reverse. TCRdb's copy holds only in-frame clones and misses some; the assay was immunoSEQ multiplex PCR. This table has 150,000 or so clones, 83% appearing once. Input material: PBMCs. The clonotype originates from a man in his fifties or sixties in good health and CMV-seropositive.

CDR3 in amino acids: CASSSLIGTGDANSPLHF. Here the CDR3 DNA reads TGTGCCAGCAGCTCTCTGATTGGGACAGGGGACGCTAATTCACCCCTCCACTTT. The chain recombines TRBV5-6 with TRBJ1-6; TRBD1 matches 10 bases. V lost 3 bases, J lost 6 bases, and 12 bases stayed unmatched. This CDR3 is 18 amino acids long. The germline V gene has CDR1 SGHDT and CDR2 YYEEEE. The variable domain in full, with the rest retrieved from reference TRBV5-6 and TRBJ1-6, is DAGVTQSPTHLIKTRGQQVTLRCSPKSGHDTVSWYQQALGQGPQFIFQYYEEEERQRGNFPDRFSGHQFPNYSSELNVNALLLGDSALYLCASSSLIGTGDANSPLHFGNGTRLTVT.